The source of this TCR beta chain is a study of cytotoxic CD8 clonotypes in ibrutinib-treated CLL. Assay: immunoSEQ multiplex PCR; the TCRdb copy retains only in-frame clones and omits some. This sample has 200,000 to 250,000 clones, with roughly 74% found just once. This CDR3 has 21 residues. V was pared by 0 bases and J by 1 base, with 15 bases of the junction left unmatched. Looked up from germline, CDR1 is LGHNA and CDR2 is YNFKEQ. The sequences come from PBMCs, collected after 24 months of ibrutinib treatment. This chain links TRBV4-2 with TRBJ2-1; 10 bases match TRBD2. The receptor was derived from a human donor with chronic lymphocytic leukemia. The CDR3: CASSQDGRYPAGGSSYNEQFF. The CDR3 DNA sequence: TGTGCCAGCAGCCAAGATGGTCGGTATCCAGCGGGAGGGTCTTCCTACAATGAGCAGTTCTTC.